Listed here is a single TCR beta chain. Assay: immunoSEQ multiplex PCR; the TCRdb copy retains only in-frame clones and omits some. In the table there are about 200,000 clones, just under 85% of which are singletons. The sample originates from a study of blood T cell repertoires in COVID-19. Germline values: CDR1 MNHEY, CDR2 SVGAGI. Deletions cut 6 bases from V and 4 bases from J, with 15 bases between. This CDR3 contains 14 residues. The sample taken for sequencing was peripheral blood. The V and J genes are TRBV6-5 and TRBJ1-2, with a possible D match to TRBD1 (6 bases). The clonotype comes from a man in his 60s with COVID-19, enrolled during active disease. The CDR3 loop reads CASRDGGAGYGYTF. The CDR3 nucleotides are TGTGCCAGCAGGGATGGGGGCGCGGGCTATGGCTACACCTTC.